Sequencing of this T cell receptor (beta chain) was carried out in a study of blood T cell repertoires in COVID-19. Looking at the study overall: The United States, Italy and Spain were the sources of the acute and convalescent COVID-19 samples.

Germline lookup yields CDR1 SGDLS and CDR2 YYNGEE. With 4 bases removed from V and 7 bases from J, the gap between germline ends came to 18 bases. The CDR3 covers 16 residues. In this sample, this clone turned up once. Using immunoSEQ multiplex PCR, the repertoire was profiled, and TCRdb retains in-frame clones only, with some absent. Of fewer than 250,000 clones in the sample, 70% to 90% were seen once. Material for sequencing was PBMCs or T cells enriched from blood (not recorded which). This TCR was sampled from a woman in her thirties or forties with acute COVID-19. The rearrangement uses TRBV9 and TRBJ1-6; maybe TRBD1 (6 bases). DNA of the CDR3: TGTGCCAGCAGCTCAGCGACAGGAAGGCTAAATTCACCCCTCCACTTT. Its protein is CASSSATGRLNSPLHF.